The TCR beta chain under discussion was sequenced for a study of molecular identifiers for immune sequencing clone quantification. This CDR3 has 16 residues. CDR1 is MNHNS, CDR2 SASEGT, per germline. V lost 6 bases, J lost 5 bases, and 13 bases stayed unmatched. TCRdb re-called the PCR reads through MiXCR, storing one row per CDR3 protein. The sample includes approximately 670,000 distinct CDR3 sequences, just under 20% of them seen just once. The V call is TRBV6-1, the J call TRBJ2-5; 9 bases align to TRBD2. Sequenced material: naive CD8+ T cells from blood, with Jurkat cell RNA spiked in. Specified subset: FACS-sorted CD8+CD4-CCR7+CD45RA+ naive T cells. The receptor comes from a human donor in good health. Some libraries in this study had Jurkat cell RNA spiked in. CDR3 protein: CASSPPVAGVGETQYF. CDR3 nucleotide sequence: TGTGCCAGCAGCCCTCCCGTAGCGGGAGTGGGGGAGACCCAGTACTTC.